The 27 T cell receptor beta chains given below trace back to one sample, sequenced in a study of monozygotic twins with inflammatory bowel disease. Following a re-call of the 5' RACE reads, TCRdb has one entry per CDR3 protein and lacks DNA. This sample contains approximately 340,000 distinct CDR3 sequences. Sequences were obtained from blood. The receptor set was obtained from a human donor with ulcerative colitis or Crohn's disease, or a healthy co-twin of an affected twin (not recorded which).

The CDR3 spells CASGFLAGGELFF. The chain couples TRBV12-5 to TRBJ2-2; TCRdb's D call, TRBD2, is unchecked because there is no DNA. This CDR3 is 13 amino acids long. CDR1 and CDR2 (germline): LGHNT, FRNRAP.

The chain carries TRBV4-3 and TRBJ1-5; TCRdb proposes TRBD1, but this gene call is untestable without DNA. In germline, CDR1 is LGHNA, CDR2 YSLEER. This CDR3 is 17 amino acids long. The CDR3 spells CASSQGPYGTSNQPQHF.

The chain recombines TRBV28 with TRBJ2-2; with no DNA, the TCRdb D assignment of TRBD1 cannot be verified. The CDR3 contains 16 residues. Germline CDR1 and CDR2: MDHEN and SYDVKM. CDR3 sequence reads: CASSLYGGGRTGELFF.

The chain recombines TRBV7-2 with TRBJ1-1. Germline assignment: CDR1 SGHTA and CDR2 FQGNSA. The CDR3 runs 15 residues. The CDR3 loop reads CASSLFGGGETEAFF. Filled out from reference TRBV7-2 and TRBJ1-1, the complete variable domain reads GAGVSQSPSNKVTEKGKDVELRCDPISGHTALYWYRQSLGQGLEFLIYFQGNSAPDKSGLPSDRFSAERTGGSVSTLTIQRTQQEDSAVYLCASSLFGGGETEAFFGQGTRLTVV.

The chain is built from TRBV5-1 and TRBJ2-1; TCRdb picks TRBD2, but there is no DNA to check that call. Germline values: CDR1 SGHRS, CDR2 YFSETQ. The CDR3 spans 17 residues. CDR3 region: CASSLGSGVFVGNEQFF.

The chain recombines TRBV7-8 with TRBJ1-6. CDR1 and CDR2 from the germline V gene are SGHVS and FQNEAQ. CDR3 size: 15 residues. The CDR3 here is CASSLTDSYNSPLHF.

V and J are TRBV9 and TRBJ2-5; TCRdb returns TRBD2, unconfirmable since there is no DNA. Germline CDR1 SGDLS, CDR2 YYNGEE. This CDR3 spans 15 amino acids. CDR3 residues: CASSVVSGNGETQYF.

The genes are TRBV11-2 and TRBJ1-4; checking the TCRdb D call of TRBD1 is not possible without DNA. There are 16 residues in the CDR3. Per germline, CDR1 SGHAT and CDR2 FQNNGV. The CDR3: CASSLGTGKAREKLFF.

This chain joins TRBV2 and TRBJ1-5; TCRdb designates TRBD1, a call that cannot be tested without DNA. The germline V gene has CDR1 SNHLY and CDR2 FYNNEI. The CDR3 covers 13 residues. The CDR3 loop reads CASTTGRGQPQHF.

This chain joins TRBV5-4 and TRBJ2-7. Germline loops: CDR1 SGHNT, CDR2 YYREEE (reference sequence). This CDR3 region has 14 residues. Here the CDR3 reads CASSLDRKRNEQYF. Using reference TRBV5-4 and TRBJ2-7 for the parts outside the CDR3, the full variable domain is ETGVTQSPTHLIKTRGQQVTLRCSSQSGHNTVSWYQQALGQGPQFIFQYYREEENGRGNFPPRFSGLQFPNYSSELNVNALELDDSALYLCASSLDRKRNEQYFGPGTRLTVT.

The rearrangement uses TRBV7-3 and TRBJ2-2; the TCRdb call, TRBD2, lacks DNA for checking. Germline V gives CDR1 SGHTA, CDR2 FQGTGA. The CDR3 consists of 19 residues. The CDR3: CASSLMPTSGIVGTGELFF.

The J gene is TRBJ1-1, the V gene TRBV20-1; the D gene TCRdb calls, TRBD1, cannot be checked with no DNA. There are 16 residues in the CDR3. Germline V lookup: CDR1 DFQATT, CDR2 SNEGSKA (reference sequence). CDR3 protein: CSARPLKTGGNTEAFF.

The genes are TRBV29-1 and TRBJ1-5; the TCRdb D gene call, TRBD1, has no DNA to confirm it. CDR3 size: 13 residues. CDR1 is SQVTM, CDR2 ANQGSEA, per germline. The CDR3: CSVAASLREPQHF.

V usage is TRBV5-1 and J usage is TRBJ2-7; TCRdb picks TRBD1, but there is no DNA to check that call. In germline, CDR1 is SGHRS, CDR2 YFSETQ. CDR3 length: 18 amino acids. The CDR3 reads CASQEGPGPGGGVSEQYF.

This chain uses TRBV12-3 or TRBV12-4 with TRBJ2-1; TCRdb reports TRBD1, a call that lacks DNA to check it against. This CDR3 is built from 14 residues. This CDR3 reads CASSLPGGNNEQFF.

The V gene is TRBV5-8, the J gene TRBJ2-1; TCRdb indicates TRBD1, and absent DNA this call remains unverified. The CDR3 runs 16 residues. Germline-derived CDR1 and CDR2 are SGHTS and YDEGEE. The CDR3 region is CASSLDRFGGADEQFF.

The chain joins TRBV29-1 to TRBJ2-1; the D call from TCRdb, TRBD2, cannot be confirmed without DNA. This CDR3 comprises 14 residues. CDR1 is SQVTM, CDR2 ANQGSEA, per germline. The CDR3 protein is CSATTSGAYNEQFF.

J is TRBJ1-2 and V is TRBV30; as DNA is missing, the TRBD1 call by TCRdb cannot be tested. CDR3 length equals 14 residues. Germline CDR1 is GTSNPN and CDR2 is SVGIG (reference sequence). CDR3 loop: CAWSVSRAGGGYTF. Based on the CDR3 plus reference TRBV30 and TRBJ1-2, the full variable domain is SQTIHQWPATLVQPVGSPLSLECTVEGTSNPNLYWYRQAAGRGLQLLFYSVGIGQISSEVPQNLSASRPQDRQFILSSKKLLLSDSGFYLCAWSVSRAGGGYTFGSGTRLTVV.

The CDR3 loop is CASRAKTGLSGELFF. The genes are TRBV2 and TRBJ2-2; TCRdb returns TRBD2, unconfirmable since there is no DNA. CDR1 and CDR2 (germline): SNHLY, FYNNEI. CDR3 length: 15 residues.

The gene calls are TRBV5-1 and TRBJ2-3; TCRdb returns TRBD2, unconfirmable since there is no DNA. CDR1 is SGHRS and CDR2 is YFSETQ in the germline V gene. CDR3 size: 17 residues. The CDR3 here is CASRSSGNVVSTDTQYF.

V usage is TRBV5-1 and J usage is TRBJ2-7; TCRdb outputs TRBD1, but without DNA this stays unchecked. This CDR3 has 16 amino acids. Germline CDR1 and CDR2: SGHRS and YFSETQ. CDR3: CASSSGDRVVTYEQYF.

The chain combines TRBV20-1 with TRBJ2-2; the D call from TCRdb, TRBD1, cannot be confirmed without DNA. The germline V gene encodes CDR1 DFQATT and CDR2 SNEGSKA (reference sequence). This CDR3 is 16 amino acids long. CDR3 region: CSARRLQEAYTGELFF.

This rearrangement joins TRBV7-2 to TRBJ1-4; with no DNA, the TCRdb D assignment of TRBD1 cannot be verified. The germline gives CDR1 SGHTA, CDR2 FQGNSA. The CDR3 spans 12 residues. The CDR3: CASSSQGGKLFF.

The chain employs TRBV5-4 and TRBJ2-1; TCRdb calls TRBD1, which cannot be checked without DNA. The CDR3 contains 18 residues. Per germline, CDR1 SGHNT and CDR2 YYREEE (reference sequence). CDR3: CASSLDAGGLSSYNEQFF. Together with reference TRBV5-4 and TRBJ2-1, the CDR3 gives the full variable domain: ETGVTQSPTHLIKTRGQQVTLRCSSQSGHNTVSWYQQALGQGPQFIFQYYREEENGRGNFPPRFSGLQFPNYSSELNVNALELDDSALYLCASSLDAGGLSSYNEQFFGPGTRLTVL.

The rearrangement links TRBV11-3 to TRBJ2-1; TCRdb's assignment of TRBD1 cannot be checked, as there is no DNA. Germline V gene lookup returns CDR1 SGHNT and CDR2 YENEEA. The CDR3 is 14 residues long. The CDR3 protein is CASSFSGAYNEQFF. Filled out from reference TRBV11-3 and TRBJ2-1, the complete variable domain reads EAGVVQSPRYKIIEKKQPVAFWCNPISGHNTLYWYLQNLGQGPELLIRYENEEAVDDSQLPKDRFSAERLKGVDSTLKIQPAELGDSAVYLCASSFSGAYNEQFFGPGTRLTVL.

CDR3 amino acids: CASSSGDGSYEQYF. The V gene is TRBV5-1, the J gene TRBJ2-7; TCRdb gives TRBD1 as the D gene, but with no DNA this cannot be confirmed. The V gene's germline CDR1 is SGHRS and CDR2 YFSETQ. CDR3 size: 14 residues.

This chain connects TRBV12-3 or TRBV12-4 to TRBJ2-1; TCRdb's D call of TRBD2 is untestable without DNA. The CDR3 consists of 13 residues. CDR3 loop: CASSASGGGRKVF.